Listed below are T cell receptor beta chains from one sample, sequenced in a study of T cell responses to AZD1222 COVID-19 vaccine. Sequencing was performed with immunoSEQ multiplex PCR; in TCRdb, only in-frame clones are kept and a portion is missing. The data hold approximately 210,000 clones, with 91% observed a single time. The source material was peripheral blood, sampled 28 days after the second AZD1222 dose. The receptors originated from an adult who received the AZD1222 COVID-19 vaccine. The CDR3 runs from the conserved cysteine through the conserved F or W. The D gene is left open where the match is weak. Clone size is not always given. Where it is, it says once, few, many or a class for expanded clones.

TRBV2	-	-	TRBJ2-3	CASTVTDTQYF	TGTGCCAGCACGGTCACAGATACGCAGTATTTT
TRBV7-2	-	-	TRBJ2-1	CASSQGRSDYNEQFF	TGTGCCAGCAGCCAGGGGCGGAGTGACTACAATGAGCAGTTCTTC
TRBV28	-	-	TRBJ1-1	CASSSRTGIAEAFF	TGTGCCAGCAGTTCTCGGACGGGGATCGCTGAAGCTTTCTTT
TRBV5-1	TRBD1	once	TRBJ2-5	CASSLAYAGGETQYF	TGCGCCAGCAGCTTGGCCTATGCAGGGGGAGAGACCCAGTACTTC
TRBV3-1/TRBV3-2	-	-	TRBJ1-1	CASSQVTPEAFF	TGTGCCAGCAGCCAAGTGACGCCTGAAGCTTTCTTT
TRBV4-2	-	-	TRBJ2-7	CASSQDEGKKQYF	TGTGCCAGCAGCCAAGATGAGGGTAAGAAGCAGTACTTC
TRBV6-2/TRBV6-3	TRBD1	-	TRBJ1-5	CASSYTGGSNQPQHF	TGTGCCAGCAGTTATACAGGGGGTAGCAATCAGCCCCAGCATTTT
TRBV5-5	TRBD2	-	TRBJ2-1	CASSMALAGGAYNEQFF	TGTGCCAGCAGTATGGCACTAGCGGGAGGCGCCTACAATGAGCAGTTCTTC
TRBV27	-	-	TRBJ1-6	CASSLSRSLANNSPLHF	TGTGCCAGCAGTTTATCGAGGTCGCTCGCTAATAATTCACCCCTCCACTTT
TRBV30	TRBD1	-	TRBJ2-7	CAWSVGQARYEQYF	TGTGCCTGGAGTGTGGGACAGGCCCGCTACGAGCAGTACTTC
TRBV9	-	-	TRBJ1-3	CASSPSDSGNTIYF	TGTGCCAGCAGCCCGTCGGACAGTGGAAACACCATATATTTT
TRBV14	-	-	TRBJ1-1	CASSLRPPVTRSEAFF	TGTGCCAGCAGCCTTCGGCCGCCAGTGACCCGCTCTGAAGCTTTCTTT
TRBV2	-	-	TRBJ2-2	CASSENTYTGELFF	TGTGCCAGCAGTGAAAACACTTACACCGGGGAGCTGTTTTTT
TRBV7-6	TRBD1	-	TRBJ2-7	CASSRTGNSYEQYF	TGTGCCAGCAGCAGGACAGGGAACTCCTACGAGCAGTACTTC
TRBV7-9	TRBD1	-	TRBJ1-2	CASSLTPGGDRGGYTF	TGTGCCAGCAGCTTAACCCCGGGTGGTGACAGGGGTGGCTACACCTTC
TRBV6-5	-	-	TRBJ1-2	CASSYSGAGAIGYTF	TGTGCCAGCAGTTACTCCGGCGCCGGAGCAATAGGCTACACCTTC
TRBV7-9	TRBD1	-	TRBJ2-5	CASRLWGTAQETQYF	TGTGCCAGCAGACTCTGGGGGACAGCACAAGAGACCCAGTACTTC
TRBV18	TRBD1	-	TRBJ1-4	CASSEGQGGYEKLFF	TGTGCCAGCTCAGAAGGACAGGGAGGGTACGAAAAACTGTTTTTT
TRBV5-4	-	-	TRBJ2-7	CASSSPSGDAFYEQYF	TGTGCCAGCAGCTCCCCATCAGGGGATGCCTTCTACGAGCAGTACTTC
TRBV25-1	-	-	TRBJ1-3	CASSAATTGNTIYF	TGTGCCAGCAGTGCCGCGACTACTGGAAACACCATATATTTT
TRBV11-3	-	-	TRBJ2-2	CASSLDLGELFF	TGTGCCAGCAGCTTAGATCTCGGGGAGCTGTTTTTT